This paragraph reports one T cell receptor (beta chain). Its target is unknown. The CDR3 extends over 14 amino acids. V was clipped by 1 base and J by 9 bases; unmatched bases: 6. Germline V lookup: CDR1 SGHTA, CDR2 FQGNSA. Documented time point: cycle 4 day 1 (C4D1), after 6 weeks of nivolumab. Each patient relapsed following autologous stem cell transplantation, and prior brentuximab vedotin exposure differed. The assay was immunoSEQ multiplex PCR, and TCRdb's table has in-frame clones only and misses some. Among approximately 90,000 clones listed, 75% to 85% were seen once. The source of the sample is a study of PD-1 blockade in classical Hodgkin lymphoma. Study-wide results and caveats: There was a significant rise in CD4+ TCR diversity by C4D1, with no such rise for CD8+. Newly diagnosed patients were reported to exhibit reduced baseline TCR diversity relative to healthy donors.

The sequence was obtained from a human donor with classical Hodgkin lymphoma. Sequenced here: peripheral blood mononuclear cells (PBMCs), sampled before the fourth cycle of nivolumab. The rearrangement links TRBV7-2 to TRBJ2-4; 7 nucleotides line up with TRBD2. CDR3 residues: CASSLVRGGAIQYF. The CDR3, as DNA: TGTGCCAGCAGCTTAGTAAGGGGAGGGGCCATTCAGTACTTC.